A selection of T cell receptor beta chains follows, all from one sample in a study of siplizumab effects on memory and regulatory T cells. Profiled with immunoSEQ multiplex PCR; TCRdb holds only in-frame clones, not every one. This table holds fewer than 45,000 clones, approximately 88% found once. What was sequenced was naive CD4+ T cells sorted from blood. These TCRs come from a human donor in good health. Both conserved end residues are part of each CDR3. Fields, in order: V gene, D gene, J gene, CDR3 protein. The D gene is left open where the match is weak.

v_call: TRBV6-5; d_call: -; j_call: TRBJ2-6; cdr3_aa: CASSQGPGANVLTF
v_call: TRBV20-1; d_call: -; j_call: TRBJ2-7; cdr3_aa: CSAFRYEQYF
v_call: TRBV28; d_call: -; j_call: TRBJ1-5; cdr3_aa: CATFGYLGGNQPQHF
v_call: TRBV15; d_call: TRBD2; j_call: TRBJ2-1; cdr3_aa: CATSRDSAGGPVEQFF
v_call: TRBV11-2; d_call: TRBD1; j_call: TRBJ1-2; cdr3_aa: CASSLDDRGPNYGYTF
v_call: TRBV7-3; d_call: -; j_call: TRBJ1-2; cdr3_aa: CASSPDYRAFGGYTF
v_call: TRBV5-1; d_call: -; j_call: TRBJ2-3; cdr3_aa: CASSFSTDTQYF
v_call: TRBV7-2; d_call: -; j_call: TRBJ2-7; cdr3_aa: CASSLPGYEQYF
v_call: TRBV28; d_call: -; j_call: TRBJ2-3; cdr3_aa: CASSSGQPGTQYF
v_call: TRBV5-6; d_call: -; j_call: TRBJ2-1; cdr3_aa: CASSLGPIYEQFF
v_call: TRBV28; d_call: -; j_call: TRBJ2-5; cdr3_aa: CASSLRGAGTQYF
v_call: TRBV5-1; d_call: -; j_call: TRBJ2-7; cdr3_aa: CASSPMDRTHSSYEQYF
v_call: TRBV7-9; d_call: TRBD1; j_call: TRBJ1-2; cdr3_aa: CASSRQGNGYTF
v_call: TRBV7-2; d_call: TRBD1; j_call: TRBJ1-2; cdr3_aa: CASSLILGGWGYTF
v_call: TRBV9; d_call: -; j_call: TRBJ2-5; cdr3_aa: CASSPPLKETQYF
v_call: TRBV25-1; d_call: -; j_call: TRBJ2-7; cdr3_aa: CASSQTGIFYEQYF
v_call: TRBV23-1; d_call: -; j_call: TRBJ2-3; cdr3_aa: CASNGVFCTDTQYF
v_call: TRBV19; d_call: TRBD1; j_call: TRBJ2-6; cdr3_aa: CASGTGGLSGANVLTF
v_call: TRBV7-9; d_call: -; j_call: TRBJ2-7; cdr3_aa: CASSFGTLLYEQYF
v_call: TRBV27; d_call: -; j_call: TRBJ2-5; cdr3_aa: CASSIWATQETQYF
v_call: TRBV21-1; d_call: -; j_call: TRBJ2-7; cdr3_aa: CASSKEETNGQYF
v_call: TRBV10-1; d_call: TRBD2; j_call: TRBJ2-1; cdr3_aa: CASSEAGGPYNEQFF
v_call: TRBV5-4; d_call: -; j_call: TRBJ1-4; cdr3_aa: CASSFPGNEKLFF
v_call: TRBV5-6; d_call: -; j_call: TRBJ1-3; cdr3_aa: CASSQGRNTIYF
v_call: TRBV11-3; d_call: -; j_call: TRBJ1-3; cdr3_aa: CASSLGTSGNTIYF